Listed below are T cell receptor beta chains from one sample, sequenced in a study of T cell responses to AZD1222 COVID-19 vaccine. Generated by immunoSEQ multiplex PCR, the TCRdb table keeps only in-frame clones and is missing some. The sample has 150,000 to 200,000 clones, 92% seen once. The sample here was peripheral blood, taken 28 days after the second AZD1222 dose. The receptors shown here come from an adult who received the AZD1222 COVID-19 vaccine. The CDR3 runs from the conserved cysteine through the conserved F or W. D genes are given only for firm matches. Clone size is given for some rows only: seen once, a few or many times, or a class if the clone is expanded.

clone_size cdr3_length d_call j_call v_call cdr3_nt cdr3_aa
- 15 TRBD1 TRBJ2-2 TRBV27 TGTGCCAGTATAAAAGGACAGGGTAACACCGGGGAGCTGTTTTTT CASIKGQGNTGELFF
- 13 - TRBJ2-7 TRBV20-1 TGCAGTGCTAGTTCTCGAGGGCTGTACGAGCAGTACTTC CSASSRGLYEQYF
- 17 TRBD2 TRBJ2-1 TRBV7-9 TGTGCCAGCAGCTTGCGGGGGAGGGGAAGCTCCTACAATGAGCAGTTCTTC CASSLRGRGSSYNEQFF
- 17 TRBD1 TRBJ1-5 TRBV29-1 TGCAGGACTTTAGGAATGTCGGCCCAGGGGGGGAATCAGCCCCAGCATTTT CRTLGMSAQGGNQPQHF
- 16 TRBD1 TRBJ2-1 TRBV5-4 TGTGCCAGCAGCTGGGGCCCGGGACAGGGGAACAATGAGCAGTTCTTC CASSWGPGQGNNEQFF
- 14 - TRBJ1-2 TRBV19 TGTGCCAGTAGGCAGGGGACCCCTAACTATGGCTACACCTTC CASRQGTPNYGYTF
- 15 - TRBJ1-5 TRBV19 TGTGCCAGTAGTATCATGATGACACGGGATCAGCCCCAGCATTTT CASSIMMTRDQPQHF
- 17 TRBD1 TRBJ2-2 TRBV14 TGTGCCAGCAGCCAAGATGGGACAGGGCGCAACACCGGGGAGCTGTTTTTT CASSQDGTGRNTGELFF
- 17 - TRBJ1-2 TRBV7-9 TGTGCCAGCAGCTTAGGGTATATCTTCGGGACGGAGTATGGCTACACCTTC CASSLGYIFGTEYGYTF
- 13 - TRBJ2-1 TRBV10-3 TGTGCCACCAAACCGGGACGGGACAATGAGCAGTTCTTC CATKPGRDNEQFF
- 15 - TRBJ2-1 TRBV27 TGTGCCAGCAGTTCAACCGAAAGCTCCTACAATGAGCAGTTCTTC CASSSTESSYNEQFF
- 15 - TRBJ2-2 TRBV5-4 TGTGCCAGCAGCTTGGATAGCGGTCACACCGGGGAGCTGTTTTTT CASSLDSGHTGELFF
- 12 - TRBJ2-2 TRBV18 TGTGCCAGCTCACCCAACACCGGGGAGCTGTTTTTT CASSPNTGELFF
once 13 - TRBJ1-1 TRBV18 TGTGCCAGCTCACCCACGGCGAACACTGAAGCTTTCTTT CASSPTANTEAFF
- 16 - TRBJ1-2 TRBV4-2 TGTGCCAGCAGCCAAGATGTTTCAGGGGTCGGCTATGGCTACACCTTC CASSQDVSGVGYGYTF
- 15 - TRBJ1-1 TRBV28 TGTGCCAGCAGTTTAATTTTTAAGGCGAACACTGAAGCTTTCTTT CASSLIFKANTEAFF
- 15 - TRBJ2-1 TRBV5-1 TGCGCCAGCAGCTTGACGGGGGAGGATTACAATGAGCAGTTCTTC CASSLTGEDYNEQFF